This passage covers 25 T cell receptor beta chains from one sample sequenced in a study of Graves' ophthalmopathy and Graves' hyperthyroidism. Researchers took RNA transcripts and amplified TCR beta CDR3 regions from them. Following a first-round RT-PCR that used HTBI primers, a second-round multiplex PCR was carried out. A single record per CDR3 protein comes from TCRdb applying MiXCR to the multiplex PCR reads. The sample shows 350,000 to 400,000 distinct CDR3 sequences, about 16% of them seen only once. Sequenced: peripheral blood. The origin of the receptors is a woman between 18 and 30 years old with Graves' ophthalmopathy.

This clonotype was recorded at least ten times. The rearrangement joins TRBV3-1 to TRBJ2-2; no definite D call. Germline V gives CDR1 LGHDT, CDR2 YNNKEL (reference sequence). Trimming pared 8 bases from V and 5 bases from J, leaving 12 bases between. This CDR3 region has 13 residues. The CDR3 region is CASCPRGTGELFF. In DNA, the CDR3 is TGTGCCAGCTGCCCCCGAGGAACCGGGGAGCTGTTTTTT.

Many counts were recorded for this clonotype. The V and J genes are TRBV25-1 and TRBJ1-2; D perhaps matches TRBD1 (5 bases). Germline V gene lookup returns CDR1 MGHDK and CDR2 SYGVNS. The CDR3 runs to 14 residues. The germline V and J ends were trimmed by 3 bases and 2 bases, with 10 bases remaining between them. The CDR3 nucleotides read TGTGCCAGCAGTGATATGGCAGGGAACTATGGCTACACCTTC. Translating it yields CASSDMAGNYGYTF.

This clonotype came up many times. V gene TRBV12-3 or TRBV12-4 combines with J gene TRBJ2-7; no clear D. This CDR3 comprises 15 residues. V gave up 2 bases and J gave up 1 base, with 12 bases separating them. For the CDR3, the DNA is TGTGCCAGCAGTTTAAGTCGGCTTGCATCCTACGAGCAGTACTTC. Its protein is CASSLSRLASYEQYF.

This clonotype was detected many times. The chain's CDR3 is CASHYEQYF. The CDR3 DNA follows: TGTGCCAGCCACTACGAGCAGTACTTC. The genes are TRBV6-1 and TRBJ2-7, with D hard to call. This CDR3 spans 9 amino acids. V lost 8 bases and J lost 3, with 2 bases in between. In germline, CDR1 is MNHNS, CDR2 SASEGT.

This clonotype was observed many times. This could be a read error, since a much larger clone is one nucleotide away. This chain links TRBV6-5 with TRBJ2-7, with 8 bases aligning to TRBD1. CDR3 size: 15 residues. Germline loops: CDR1 MNHEY, CDR2 SVGAGI. CDR3 region: CASSYSFRGQGEQHF. The CDR3 bases are TGTGCCAGCAGTTACTCGTTCCGTGGACAGGGAGAGCAGCACTTC.

This clonotype was seen ten or more times. The chain has TRBV2 and TRBJ1-1; tentatively, D is TRBD1 (5 bases). V shed 4 bases and J shed 3 bases, with 9 bases lying between them. This CDR3 has 13 residues. Germline loops: CDR1 SNHLY, CDR2 FYNNEI. For the CDR3, the DNA is TGTGCCAGCAGTGCAGAGGGGTACACTGAAGCTTTCTTT. Translated: CASSAEGYTEAFF.

This clonotype was seen at least ten times. This chain connects TRBV7-8 to TRBJ1-1; 7 nucleotides line up with TRBD1. Germline V CDR1 and CDR2: SGHVS, FQNEAQ. J gave up 5 bases and V 5 bases, and 14 bases lay outside the gene matches. The CDR3 is 16 residues long. The CDR3 bases are TGTGCCAGCAGCCCCCGGCACCGACAGGGCTGGACTGAAGCTTTCTTT. Protein product: CASSPRHRQGWTEAFF.

Ten or more counts support this clonotype. The CDR3 sequence: CSARPDRGVTYNSPLHF. The CDR3 coding sequence is TGCAGTGCTAGGCCGGACAGGGGGGTTACCTATAATTCACCCCTCCACTTT. The rearrangement joins TRBV20-1 to TRBJ1-6, with 10 bases that match TRBD1. Germline values: CDR1 DFQATT, CDR2 SNEGSKA (reference sequence). With V trimmed by 3 bases and J by 2 bases, 7 bases remained unmatched. The CDR3 is 17 residues long.

This clonotype came up many times. The V call is TRBV28, the J call TRBJ1-1; 7 bases fit TRBD1. With 7 bases clipped from V and 3 bases from J, the junction kept 11 bases outside the gene matches. The CDR3 contains 15 residues. Germline V gene lookup returns CDR1 MDHEN and CDR2 SYDVKM. CDR3 sequence: CASIEEGAWDTEAFF. The CDR3, as DNA: TGTGCCAGCATCGAGGAGGGGGCATGGGACACTGAAGCTTTCTTT.

This clonotype was found many times. The genes are TRBV11-2 and TRBJ2-7; D is unclear. V lost 2 bases, J lost 3 bases, and 14 bases lay in between. This CDR3 comprises 15 residues. The germline V gene has CDR1 SGHAT and CDR2 FQNNGV. For the CDR3, the DNA is TGTGCCAGCAGCTTATATCGACAAACCAACTACGAGCAGTACTTC. This codes for CASSLYRQTNYEQYF.

This clonotype was seen only a few times. The chain carries TRBV28 and TRBJ2-7; no definite D call. Trimming took off 5 bases at V and 2 bases at J, with 10 bases between the two ends. Germline V gene lookup returns CDR1 MDHEN and CDR2 SYDVKM. The CDR3 length is 13 residues. The chain's CDR3 is CASSMGITYEQYF. The CDR3 DNA reads TGTGCCAGCAGTATGGGTATCACCTACGAGCAGTACTTC.

The V and J genes are TRBV6-2 or TRBV6-3 and TRBJ2-5, with 8 nucleotides matching TRBD1. The CDR3 is made up of 15 amino acids. From germline, CDR1 is MNHEY and CDR2 SVGEGT. J was trimmed by 5 bases and V by 2 bases; bases with no gene match: 7. CDR3 region: CASSYAGTGGETQYF. CDR3 nucleotides: TGTGCCAGCAGTTACGCCGGGACAGGTGGGGAGACCCAGTACTTC.

This clonotype was counted many times. Compared with germline, one end of the junction differs, possibly owing to a read error. CDR3 in amino acids: CSASTGVGSTQPQHF. Written as DNA, the CDR3 is TGCAGTGCTAGCACAGGAGTCGGTAGCACTCAGCCCCAGCATTTT. This rearrangement joins TRBV20-1 to TRBJ1-5; possible D gene TRBD1, 5 bases. The CDR3 consists of 15 residues. Germline loops: CDR1 DFQATT, CDR2 SNEGSKA (reference sequence).

This clonotype has ten or more counts. The J gene is TRBJ2-7, the V gene TRBV11-2; 12 bases match TRBD2. Germline V gene lookup returns CDR1 SGHAT and CDR2 FQNNGV. V shed 5 bases and J 5 bases; nucleotides not matched to a gene: 7. CDR3 length equals 15 residues. The CDR3 nucleotides are TGTGCCAGCAGCCACCTAGCGGGAGGGCCCGACGAGCAGTACTTC. This translates into CASSHLAGGPDEQYF.

This clonotype was observed many times. The chain uses TRBV28 and TRBJ1-1; D is perhaps TRBD1 (5 bases). Germline V gives CDR1 MDHEN, CDR2 SYDVKM. This CDR3 has 17 amino acids. Trimming stripped 6 bases from V and 2 bases from J, with 22 bases between. CDR3 residues: CASRWDPEGDFNTEAFF. In DNA, the CDR3 is TGTGCCAGCAGATGGGATCCCGAAGGGGATTTTAACACTGAAGCTTTCTTT.

The rearrangement joins TRBV10-3 to TRBJ1-6, with D perhaps TRBD1 (5 bases). The CDR3 has 18 residues. The germline V and J ends were trimmed by 2 bases and 0 bases, with 14 bases remaining between them. Germline-derived CDR1 and CDR2 are ENHRY and SYGVKD. The CDR3, as DNA: TGTGCCATCAGTGAGGCTCCGGGGCGCAGCTCCTATAATTCACCCCTCCACTTT. Protein product: CAISEAPGRSSYNSPLHF.

The chain recombines TRBV30 with TRBJ2-5, with a tentative D call TRBD2 (5 bases). V was trimmed by 5 bases and J by 0 bases, leaving 16 bases between them. Germline-derived CDR1 and CDR2 are GTSNPN and SVGIG (reference sequence). The length of the CDR3 is 15 residues. The CDR3 is CAWGMDLRYQETQYF. DNA for the CDR3: TGTGCCTGGGGGATGGACTTGAGATACCAAGAGACCCAGTACTTC.

In this sample, this clonotype turned up many times. The rearrangement joins TRBV7-6 to TRBJ1-2; no definite D call. Germline CDR1 is SGHVS and CDR2 is FNYEAQ. V was trimmed by 3 bases and J by 2 bases, leaving 13 bases between them. The CDR3 loop spans 15 amino acids. CDR3 sequence: CASSLTVSGNYGYTF. CDR3 DNA: TGTGCCAGCAGCTTGACTGTGTCAGGAAACTATGGCTACACCTTC.

This clonotype was found many times. The V and J genes are TRBV12-3 or TRBV12-4 and TRBJ2-2, with 8 bases identical to TRBD2. This CDR3 comprises 15 residues. The junction had 7 bases not matched to a gene; V was cut back by 5 bases and J by 5 bases. CDR3 sequence (DNA): TGTGCCAGCAGTCCCGGGACTAGGACGACCGGGGAGCTGTTTTTT. Amino acid sequence: CASSPGTRTTGELFF.

V and J are TRBV15 and TRBJ2-5; D is perhaps TRBD1 (6 bases). The CDR3 has 15 amino acids. With 5 bases removed from V and 2 bases from J, the gap between germline ends came to 15 bases. The germline gives CDR1 LNHNV, CDR2 YYDKDF (reference sequence). The CDR3 bases are TGTGCCACCAGCTATTCCGGGCAGGGGCAAGAGACCCAGTACTTC. Amino acids: CATSYSGQGQETQYF. Together with reference TRBV15 and TRBJ2-5, the CDR3 gives the full variable domain: DAMVIQNPRYQVTQFGKPVTLSCSQTLNHNVMYWYQQKSSQAPKLLFHYYDKDFNNEADTPDNFQSRRPNTSFCFLDIRSPGLGDTAMYLCATSYSGQGQETQYFGPGTRLLVL.

In this sample, this clonotype turned up many times. The V and J genes are TRBV20-1 and TRBJ2-5; TRBD2 matches at 9 bases. CDR3 size: 15 residues. From germline, CDR1 is DFQATT and CDR2 SNEGSKA (reference sequence). The trim removed 0 bases at V and 1 base at J, leaving 3 bases unmatched. CDR3 bases: TGCAGTGCTAGAGACCTAGCGGGAATCCAAGAGACCCAGTACTTC. Encoded protein: CSARDLAGIQETQYF.

In its sample, this clonotype was seen many times. The J gene is TRBJ1-5, the V gene TRBV12-3 or TRBV12-4, with a weak D call TRBD1 (5 bases). Deletions cut 4 bases from V and 4 bases from J, with 8 bases between. CDR3 length: 13 residues. CDR3: CASSSQVNQPQHF. The CDR3 DNA is TGTGCCAGCAGTTCACAGGTAAATCAGCCCCAGCATTTT.

The chain joins TRBV15 to TRBJ2-5, with D possibly matching TRBD2 (6 bases). The germline V gene encodes CDR1 LNHNV and CDR2 YYDKDF (reference sequence). The CDR3 contains 13 residues. V gave up 9 bases and J gave up 4 bases, with 15 bases separating them. The CDR3 here is CATTREWGETQYF. The CDR3 nucleotides read TGTGCCACGACGCGGGAATGGGGAGAGACCCAGTACTTC.

This clonotype was seen repeatedly, ten times or more. This chain uses TRBV7-2 with TRBJ1-1; the D gene is possibly TRBD1 (5 bases). The CDR3 extends over 14 amino acids. Germline V gives CDR1 SGHTA, CDR2 FQGNSA. Between the trimmed V and J ends, which lost 5 bases and 10 bases, there was a span of 20 bases. This CDR3 is CASSPSRGLEGAFF. In DNA form, the CDR3 reads TGTGCCAGCAGCCCAAGCCGGGGCCTCGAGGGAGCTTTCTTT.

This clonotype was observed a few times. V gene TRBV6-1 combines with J gene TRBJ2-7; 8 nucleotides align to TRBD1. In germline, CDR1 is MNHNS, CDR2 SASEGT. This CDR3 comprises 17 residues. J was trimmed by 2 bases and V by 5 bases; bases with no gene match: 14. Written as DNA, the CDR3 is TGTGCCAGCAGTCGAGAGCCTCCGGGACAGGCGACCTACGAGCAGTACTTC. This encodes CASSREPPGQATYEQYF.